This T cell receptor (beta chain) was recorded in a study of blood T cells in healthy people across ages. It was around 10 milliliters of peripheral blood that were drawn from each donor. About this clonotype itself: Its specificity is not known. Germline and junction disagree at one end, which may indicate a read error.

CDR3 length: 13 residues. Germline assignment: CDR1 DFQATT and CDR2 SNEGSKA (reference sequence). Alongside a J-beta primer mix, a sample-barcoded 5' primer served in a second PCR lasting 7 to 11 cycles. Each cDNA molecule was tagged by a template-switch adaptor with 12 random nucleotides. TCRdb analysed the 5' RACE reads with MiXCR anew, one entry per CDR3 protein. The sample has about 1.4 million distinct CDR3 sequences; approximately 60% are singletons. Study observations and caveats: The study found TCR beta diversity correlated strongly with naive T cell percentage.

The sequenced sample consisted of blood. This clonotype was obtained from a man between 18 and 35 years old in good health. This chain connects TRBV20-1 to TRBJ2-3, with D tentatively TRBD1 or TRBD2 (6 bases each). The CDR3 region has the DNA TGCAGTACTAGCCCAGGGGGCACAGATACGCAGTATTTT. As protein: CSTSPGGTDTQYF.